This TCR beta chain derives from a study of high-grade serous ovarian cancer treatment subgroups (dated by TCRdb to about 2021). Turning to the overall study: On average, sequencing produced over 13,000 reads and about 7,600 unique TCR beta rearrangements for each sample. The cohort comprised 30 patients: some ten with no residual disease after primary surgery (R0), some ten excellent NACT responders, and some ten poor NACT responders. In total there were some 100 samples, since every patient provided one primary tumor sample and two metastatic tumor samples. Under a laparoscopic triage algorithm, patients with high-grade serous ovarian cancer were grouped by complete gross resection or by neoadjuvant chemotherapy response, and the study profiled the TCR beta repertoires of these patients.

Results and caveats for the whole study, not just this receptor: TCR clonal relatedness was found to be positively correlated with neoantigen level and, by trend, with copy number variation and mutation load derived from whole-genome sequencing. The TCR repertoire analyses centered on CDR3, and CDR1 and CDR2 were not analyzed. Because bulk tumor TCR sequencing provided no spatial information, insight into HGSC tumor complexity and diversity was limited. Repertoire similarity between tumors from the same patient ranged from 0.11 to 0.79, while tumors from different patients showed almost no similarity.

High-throughput TCR profiling via ImmunoSEQ was performed on the approximately 95 tumor samples. As for the authors' bioinformatics: The repertoire diversity metrics included richness (unique productive sequences), clonality, evenness and relatedness, and the Bhattacharyya coefficient was used to measure similarity between samples. A sensitivity analysis excluded TCRs with fewer than two reads and gave consistent conclusions. As stored in TCRdb, this immuneACCESS dataset retains in-frame rearrangements with V and J assigned. A fraction of the clones does not appear; measured against another copy, unresolved V genes explain less than half of the discrepancy, and the remainder lacks a known reason. That table gives V, J and clone size, and the DNA gave D and trimming. In all, the sample holds thousands of clones, and 66% of those were seen once. Together, the top ten hold about 15% of the sample.

Per the germline V gene (reference sequence), GTSNPN is the CDR1 and SVGIG is the CDR2. Its CDR3 holds 14 amino acids, cysteine through phenylalanine. Here the CDR3 DNA is all that survives: 42 bases in frame from base 1. V is cut by 3 bases and J by 8 bases, and the space between the germline ends is 14 bases. Collection of tumor samples took place before definitive surgery or chemotherapy. The MD Anderson Biospecimen Extraction Resource handled genomic DNA extraction, while the MD Anderson Cancer Genomics Laboratory carried out the TCR sequencing. In the case of this clone: There is no known antigen for this receptor. No per-base quality is available; no much larger clone lies one base away.

This receptor was taken from a human donor with high-grade serous ovarian cancer. The rearrangement joined TRBV30 to TRBJ1-6; a tentative D match to TRBD1 spans 6 bases. Sequenced: tumor tissue. The DNA sequence is as follows: TGTGCCTGGAGCCGTAACAGGGAGGATTCACCCCTCCACTTT. It specifies CAWSRNREDSPLHF. This CDR3, with the reference TRBV30 and TRBJ1-6 proteins standing in past its ends, gives the full variable domain SQTIHQWPATLVQPVGSPLSLECTVEGTSNPNLYWYRQAAGRGLQLLFYSVGIGQISSEVPQNLSASRPQDRQFILSSKKLLLSDSGFYLCAWSRNREDSPLHFGNGTRLTVT.